This record concerns one T cell receptor beta chain sequence. What it binds is unknown. These data belong to a study of CD8+ T cells in alopecia areata. The CDR3 runs 12 residues. V gave up 7 bases and J gave up 6 bases, with 12 bases separating them. The V gene's germline CDR1 is MGHDK and CDR2 SYGVNS. PBMCs yielded sorted CD4+ and CD8+ T cells. General study findings and limits: Normal scalp had lower clonality than lesional scalp, with alopecia totalis/universalis lesions showing this most strongly.

Reverse transcription of extracted RNA yielded cDNA, which provided the sequencing template. Sequencing was performed with immunoSEQ multiplex PCR; in TCRdb, only in-frame clones are kept and a portion is missing. In the table there are about 200,000 clones, around 50% of which are singletons. J is TRBJ2-5 and V is TRBV25-1; D may be TRBD1 or TRBD2 (6 bases each). The sequenced material came from CD8+ T cells sorted from blood. The receptor was isolated from a human donor in good health. CDR3 sequence reads: CASMGGRQTQYF. CDR3 DNA: TGTGCCAGCATGGGGGGCAGGCAGACCCAGTACTTC.